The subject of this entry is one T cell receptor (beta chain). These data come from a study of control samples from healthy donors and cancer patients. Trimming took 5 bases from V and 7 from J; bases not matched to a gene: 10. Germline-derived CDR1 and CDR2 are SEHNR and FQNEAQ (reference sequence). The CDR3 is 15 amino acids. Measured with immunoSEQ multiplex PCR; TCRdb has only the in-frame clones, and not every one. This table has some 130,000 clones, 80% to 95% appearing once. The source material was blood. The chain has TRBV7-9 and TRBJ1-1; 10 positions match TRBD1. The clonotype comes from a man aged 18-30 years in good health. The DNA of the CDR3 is TGTGCCAGCAGCGCTGACAGGGGGCGGGCGGGTGAAGCTTTCTTT. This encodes CASSADRGRAGEAFF.